The clone carrying this TCR beta chain showed up just a few times. What it recognizes is unknown. Indicated treatment: some 19 received Ad26.COV2.S at low or high dose, single or two shots; about five received placebo; per-sample allocation not given. Vaccine and placebo recipients were sampled on day 63 after the first injection. This entry is derived from a study of Ad26.COV2.S vaccination and SARS-CoV-2 variants. Study-wide background: Once or twice, 56 days apart, Ad26.COV2.S was delivered intramuscularly.

The germline gives CDR1 DFQATT, CDR2 SNEGSKA (reference sequence). This CDR3 is 11 amino acids long. V lost 0 bases to trimming and J lost 14 bases, with 11 bases between them. Sequencing was performed with immunoSEQ multiplex PCR; in TCRdb, only in-frame clones are kept and a portion is missing. The repertoire includes approximately 300,000 clones, about 85% of them detected once, and 2.1% sits in the top ten. Study-level points and caveats: Breadth of non-spike TCRs did not differ between vaccinees and placebo recipients. After vaccination, reports described spike-specific CD8+ and CD4+ T cell responses as showing substantial breadth.

The material was peripheral blood, obtained in a trial of Ad26.COV2.S vaccine versus placebo. This rearrangement joins TRBV20-1 to TRBJ2-1; D gene uncertain. This receptor was obtained from a person aged 18 to 65 who received the Ad26.COV2.S COVID-19 vaccine or a placebo. CDR3: CSARDRLEKFF. The CDR3 region has the DNA TGCAGTGCTAGAGATCGGCTAGAAAAGTTCTTC.